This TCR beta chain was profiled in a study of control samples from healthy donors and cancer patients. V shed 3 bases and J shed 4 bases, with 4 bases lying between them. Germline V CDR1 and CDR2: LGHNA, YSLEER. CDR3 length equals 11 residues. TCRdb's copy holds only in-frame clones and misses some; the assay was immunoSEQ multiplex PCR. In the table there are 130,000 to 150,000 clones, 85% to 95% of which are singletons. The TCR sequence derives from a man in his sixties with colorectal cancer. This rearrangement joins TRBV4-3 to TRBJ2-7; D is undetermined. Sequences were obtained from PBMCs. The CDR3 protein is CASSHGYEQYF. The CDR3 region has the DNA TGCGCCAGCAGCCACGGATACGAGCAGTACTTC.